These 16 T cell receptor beta chains were sequenced from one sample in a study of blood T cells in healthy people across ages. Sample-barcoded 5' priming and a J-beta primer mix drove a second PCR of roughly 6 to 12 cycles. TCRdb passed the 5' RACE reads through MiXCR, listing each CDR3 protein once. The sample carries around 1.5 million distinct CDR3 sequences, 30% to 35% recorded once. The sample comprised blood. The receptors were gathered from a woman in her 30s in good health.

The chain joins TRBV4-1 to TRBJ2-1; D possibly uses TRBD1 or TRBD2 (5 bases each). Germline V gives CDR1 MGHRA, CDR2 YSYEKL. Trimming removed 1 base from V and 5 bases from J, with 15 bases in between. The CDR3 totals 16 residues. The chain's CDR3 is CASSQGEGTPDNEQFF. CDR3 in DNA: TGCGCCAGCAGCCAAGGGGAAGGGACCCCGGACAATGAGCAGTTCTTC.

This clonotype has more than one count but fewer than ten. V gene TRBV2 combines with J gene TRBJ2-3; unclear D gene. CDR1 SNHLY and CDR2 FYNNEI come from the germline V gene. The CDR3 spans 12 residues. The V end was cut by 7 bases, the J end by 2 bases, with 7 bases between. CDR3 in DNA: TGTGCCAGCAATGCCAACACAGATACGCAGTATTTT. Translated: CASNANTDTQYF.

A remark on this clonotype: A much bigger clone sits one base away, suggesting this may be a read error. This chain joins TRBV5-5 and TRBJ2-5, with TRBD1 matching over 7 bases. The CDR3 covers 14 residues. The germline V gene encodes CDR1 SGHKS and CDR2 YYEKEE (reference sequence). The CDR3 sequence is CAGSRDRERETQYF. The CDR3 nucleotides read TGTGCCGGCAGCCGTGACAGGGAAAGAGAGACCCAGTACTTC. The full variable domain, rest sourced from reference TRBV5-5 and TRBJ2-5, is DAGVTQSPTHLIKTRGQQVTLRCSPISGHKSVSWYQQVLGQGPQFIFQYYEKEERGRGNFPDRFSARQFPNYSSELNVNALLLGDSALYLCAGSRDRERETQYFGPGTRLLVL.

This clonotype was found a few times. V is TRBV4-2 and J is TRBJ2-3, with D maybe TRBD2 (6 bases). The CDR3 has 15 amino acids. V gave up 0 bases and J gave up 5 bases, with 12 bases separating them. CDR1 and CDR2 (germline): LGHNA, YNFKEQ. The CDR3: CASSQEEGLRDTQYF. The CDR3 nucleotides read TGTGCCAGCAGCCAAGAGGAGGGCTTGCGAGATACGCAGTATTTT.

The sample holds a few counts of this clonotype. The chain joins TRBV4-2 to TRBJ1-4, with D unresolved. V was pared by 0 bases and J by 4 bases, with 12 bases between. The CDR3 totals 16 residues. From germline, CDR1 is LGHNA and CDR2 YNFKEQ. The CDR3 region is CASSQDLVGDNEKLFF. The CDR3, as DNA: TGTGCCAGCAGCCAAGATTTGGTGGGAGATAATGAAAAACTGTTTTTT.

The chain couples TRBV10-3 to TRBJ1-5; the D is unclear. CDR1 ENHRY and CDR2 SYGVKD come from the germline V gene. The CDR3 length is 13 residues. Deletions cut 11 bases from V and 3 bases from J, with 14 bases between. CDR3 coding DNA: TGTGCCTCAAAACGAGACTACAATCAGCCCCAGCATTTT. This encodes CASKRDYNQPQHF.

The rearrangement uses TRBV28 and TRBJ2-3; D perhaps matches TRBD1 (6 bases). V lost 5 bases and J lost 0, with 15 bases in between. CDR3 length: 16 residues. Germline values: CDR1 MDHEN, CDR2 SYDVKM. The CDR3 bases are TGTGCCAGCAGTCAACCGCAGGGGTTTAGCACAGATACGCAGTATTTT. Translation: CASSQPQGFSTDTQYF.

A word on this clonotype: An end of the junction does not agree with germline; a read error may underlie this. The V call is TRBV4-2, the J call TRBJ2-5, with 11 bases aligning to TRBD1. The end of the DNA is better explained by TRBJ2-7, so the J call may be wrong. Germline loops: CDR1 LGHNA, CDR2 YNFKEQ. This CDR3 region has 20 residues. This CDR3 is CASSQDMGTGGKRGTYEQYF. CDR3 in DNA: TGTGCCAGCAGTCAAGATATGGGGACAGGGGGAAAAAGAGGGACCTACGAGCAGTACTTC.

This chain connects TRBV20-1 to TRBJ2-3, with TRBD2 matching 8 bases. Germline lookup yields CDR1 DFQATT and CDR2 SNEGSKA (reference sequence). This CDR3 is built from 16 residues. V lost 6 bases and J lost 4; bases outside the gene matches: 15. The DNA of the CDR3 is TGCAGTGCAACGGAAACGAGCGGGAGAGCCCCAGATACGCAGTATTTT. It is translated as CSATETSGRAPDTQYF.

This clonotype appeared a few times. For the CDR3, the DNA is TGCGCCAGCAGCCAAGCAGCTTATACAGATACGCAGTATTTT. Protein sequence: CASSQAAYTDTQYF. This chain joins TRBV4-1 and TRBJ2-3; D unclear. Between the trimmed V and J ends, which lost 1 base and 3 bases, there was a span of 8 bases. The CDR3 contains 14 residues. Germline CDR1 reads MGHRA; CDR2 reads YSYEKL.

The chain recombines TRBV3-1 with TRBJ2-7; weak D call: TRBD1 (6 bases). Per the germline V gene, CDR1 is LGHDT and CDR2 is YNNKEL (reference sequence). Trimming pared 4 bases from V and 5 bases from J, leaving 21 bases between. There are 16 residues in the CDR3. For the CDR3, the DNA is TGTGCCAGCAGCCTGGGGGCGACCGCACGGGCTCACGAGCAGTACTTC. Translated: CASSLGATARAHEQYF.

The chain couples TRBV20-1 to TRBJ1-2; D ambiguous. Germline values: CDR1 DFQATT, CDR2 SNEGSKA (reference sequence). The length of the CDR3 is 13 residues. Trimming left V 3 bases short and J 7 bases short, with 15 bases between. The CDR3 DNA reads as TGCAGTGCTAGGTGGCAGACCCAGCGTGGCTACACCTTC. Residues: CSARWQTQRGYTF.

This clonotype has just a few counts. The rearrangement links TRBV20-1 to TRBJ2-1; 11 positions match TRBD2. CDR3 length equals 16 residues. V shed 6 bases and J 4 bases; nucleotides not matched to a gene: 11. Germline CDR1 DFQATT, CDR2 SNEGSKA (reference sequence). In DNA, the CDR3 is TGCAGTGCCCCTAGCGGGAGGACTTCCGGATACAATGAGCAGTTCTTC. Encoded protein: CSAPSGRTSGYNEQFF.

The V gene is TRBV4-1, the J gene TRBJ2-1, with D unclear. The length of the CDR3 is 17 residues. Germline CDR1 is MGHRA and CDR2 is YSYEKL. The V gene lost 4 bases and the J gene lost 1 base, with 17 bases spanning the gap. CDR3 protein: CASSPSQIPSSYNEQFF. The CDR3 region has the DNA TGCGCCAGCAGCCCCTCCCAGATACCCAGTTCCTACAATGAGCAGTTCTTC.

This chain joins TRBV5-1 and TRBJ2-7; tentative D call: TRBD2 (5 bases). V gave up 1 base and J gave up 5 bases, with 16 bases separating them. The germline CDR1 and CDR2 sequences are SGHRS and YFSETQ. This CDR3 is 15 amino acids long. CDR3 coding DNA: TGCGCCAGCAGCTTGCGAGGAGGACCCCCCGACGAGCAGTACTTC. This gives the protein CASSLRGGPPDEQYF.

This clonotype was recorded many times. V is TRBV6-5 and J is TRBJ1-2; D is undetermined. Looked up from germline, CDR1 is MNHEY and CDR2 is SVGAGI. The CDR3 has 15 amino acids. With 0 bases removed from V and 3 bases from J, the gap between germline ends came to 11 bases. CDR3 nucleotides: TGTGCCAGCAGTTACTCCGGGGAGCAATACTATGGCTACACCTTC. Translated, it gives CASSYSGEQYYGYTF.